This TCR beta chain was identified during a study of memory CD4+ T cells and cytomegalovirus serostatus. Study-level background: Donors were healthy Belgian adults, 9 or 10 CMV seropositive and some 24 seronegative. Study results and caveats: The CMV-associated TCR signature appears largely within the CD4+ memory repertoire.

Single viable CD3+CD4+CD8-CD45RO+ cells were sorted as the memory CD4+ T cells. Serum IgG to CMV pp150, pp28, p38 and p52 defined serostatus. Positive selection with CD4 microbeads enriched total CD4+ T cells. This clone was detected only once. The antigen remains unidentified. This CDR3 is 14 amino acids long. Germline V gives CDR1 MDHEN, CDR2 SYDVKM. V dropped 0 bases and J dropped 2 bases, with 7 bases sitting between them. The data were produced by immunoSEQ multiplex PCR, yet TCRdb's version contains in-frame clones alone and is incomplete. This sample has 70,000 to 95,000 clones, with over 80% found just once.

The clonotype was recovered from an adult in good health and CMV-seronegative. Sequences were obtained from memory CD4+ T cells from blood. The chain joins TRBV28 to TRBJ1-2, with D tentatively TRBD1 (5 bases). CDR3 sequence: CASSLWGGNYGYTF. In nucleotides, the CDR3 is TGTGCCAGCAGTTTATGGGGGGGAAACTATGGCTACACCTTC.